These T cell receptor beta chains were read from a single sample in a study of response to subunit inactivated influenza vaccine. TCRdb re-called the RT-PCR reads through MiXCR, storing one row per CDR3 protein. This repertoire shows 300,000 to 350,000 distinct CDR3 sequences, 20% to 25% found once; its top ten account for around a tenth. This material consisted of PBMCs from blood, taken about 20 months after vaccination. The receptors come from a man aged 45 to 70 who received an inactivated influenza vaccine. CDR3s include the opening cysteine and the closing phenylalanine or tryptophan. A D gene is named only where the DNA matches it firmly. The listing skips clone size in some rows; elsewhere it reads once, few, many or a size class.

CASSLWRGGSYNEQFF | TGCGCCAGCAGCTTGTGGCGGGGGGGCTCCTACAATGAGCAGTTCTTC | TRBV5-1 | . | TRBJ2-1 | TRBD2 | 16
CASSLRGAYEQFF | TGTGCCAGCAGCTTAAGGGGGGCCTATGAGCAGTTCTTC | TRBV7-6 | . | TRBJ2-1 | . | 13
CASTRGTGNTGELFF | TGTGCCAGCACTCGGGGGACAGGGAACACCGGGGAGCTGTTTTTT | TRBV7-2 | . | TRBJ2-2 | TRBD1 | 15
CASRDLSSYEQYF | TGTGCCAGCCGGGACCTAAGCTCCTACGAGCAGTACTTC | TRBV7-8 | few | TRBJ2-7 | . | 13
CASSEWGQGVPSPTF | TGTGCCAGCAGTGAATGGGGCCAAGGGGTCCCTTCACCCACCTTC | TRBV25-1 | few | TRBJ1-2 | . | 15
CASSWGVSYEQYF | TGTGCCAGCAGCTGGGGCGTCTCCTACGAGCAGTACTTC | TRBV6-2/TRBV6-3 | few | TRBJ2-7 | . | 13
CSAGRVAGGLTDTQYF | TGCAGTGCCGGAAGGGTGGCGGGAGGTCTCACAGATACGCAGTATTTT | TRBV20-1 | few | TRBJ2-3 | TRBD2 | 16
CAWSRVGNTGELFF | TGTGCCTGGAGTCGGGTGGGGAACACCGGGGAGCTGTTTTTT | TRBV30 | . | TRBJ2-2 | . | 14
CASSSPGTDTQYF | TGCGCCAGCAGCTCCCCGGGCACAGATACGCAGTATTTT | TRBV5-1 | few | TRBJ2-3 | . | 13
CASSLGYGSGQPQHF | TGTGCCAGCAGCTTAGGTTACGGGTCTGGTCAGCCCCAGCATTTT | TRBV7-6 | . | TRBJ1-5 | . | 15
CASSFPSQYGYTF | TGTGCCAGCAGTTTCCCGAGTCAATATGGCTACACCTTC | TRBV12-3/TRBV12-4 | . | TRBJ1-2 | . | 13
CATNIIAGGPYEQYF | TGTGCCACCAATATCATAGCGGGAGGGCCTTACGAGCAGTACTTC | TRBV10-3 | . | TRBJ2-7 | TRBD2 | 15
CASSLYYRGPAGELFF | TGTGCCAGCAGCTTATATTATCGGGGGCCTGCCGGGGAGCTGTTTTTT | TRBV7-2 | . | TRBJ2-2 | . | 16
CASSSLDEQFF | TGTGCCAGCAGTTCTCTGGATGAGCAGTTCTTC | TRBV12-3/TRBV12-4 | . | TRBJ2-1 | . | 11
CASSQDWDSYNSPLHF | TGCGCCAGCAGCCAAGATTGGGATTCCTATAATTCACCCCTCCACTTT | TRBV4-3 | many | TRBJ1-6 | . | 16
CASSLSGGARANEKLFF | TGTGCCAGCAGCCTCTCCGGGGGGGCAAGGGCTAATGAAAAACTGTTTTTT | TRBV7-2 | . | TRBJ1-4 | . | 17
CSADRGIQETQYF | TGCAGTGCTGACCGGGGAATACAAGAGACCCAGTACTTC | TRBV20-1 | . | TRBJ2-5 | . | 13
CASSQGAGAQYF | TGCGCCAGCAGCCAGGGGGCGGGGGCGCAGTATTTT | TRBV10-2 | . | TRBJ2-3 | . | 12
CASSFLAFNEQFF | TGTGCCAGCAGCTTCCTAGCTTTCAATGAGCAGTTCTTC | TRBV7-9 | . | TRBJ2-1 | . | 13
CASSQDKGEYGYTF | TGTGCCAGCAGCCAAGATAAAGGGGAGTATGGCTACACCTTC | TRBV4-2 | few | TRBJ1-2 | . | 14
CASSLAGQVTGELFF | TGTGCCAGCAGCTTAGCAGGGCAGGTAACCGGGGAGCTGTTTTTT | TRBV7-2 | . | TRBJ2-2 | . | 15
CASSSEPRGSNSPLHF | TGTGCCAGCAGTTCCGAGCCCAGGGGCTCTAATTCACCCCTCCACTTT | TRBV12-3/TRBV12-4 | many | TRBJ1-6 | . | 16
CASSLGQGSPLHF | TGCGCCAGCAGCTTGGGACAGGGCTCACCCCTCCACTTT | TRBV5-1 | many | TRBJ1-6 | TRBD1 | 13